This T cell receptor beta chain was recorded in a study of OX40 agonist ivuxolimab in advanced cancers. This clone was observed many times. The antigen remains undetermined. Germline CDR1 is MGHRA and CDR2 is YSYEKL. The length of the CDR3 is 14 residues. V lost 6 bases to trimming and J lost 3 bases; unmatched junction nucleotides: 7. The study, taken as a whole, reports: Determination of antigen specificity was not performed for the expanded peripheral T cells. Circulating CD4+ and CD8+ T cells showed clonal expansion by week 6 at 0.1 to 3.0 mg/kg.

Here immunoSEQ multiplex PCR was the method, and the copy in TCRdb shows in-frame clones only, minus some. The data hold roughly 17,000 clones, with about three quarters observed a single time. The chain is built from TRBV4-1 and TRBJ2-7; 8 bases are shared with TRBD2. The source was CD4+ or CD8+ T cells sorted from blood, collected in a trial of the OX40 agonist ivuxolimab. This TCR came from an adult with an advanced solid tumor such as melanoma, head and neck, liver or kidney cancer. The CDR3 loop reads CASSRTGGNYEQYF. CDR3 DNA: TGCGCCAGCAGTAGGACGGGGGGGAACTACGAGCAGTACTTC.